These 13 T cell receptor beta chains originate from one sample sequenced in a study of T-cell reconstitution after alpha-beta-depleted transplantation in children. Unique molecular identifiers were incorporated into the prepared TCRbeta library. Via MiXCR, TCRdb re-called the PCR reads, giving one row per CDR3 protein. The data show some 350,000 distinct CDR3 sequences, with about 17% seen just once and roughly 40% held by the top ten. Source: PBMCs, mostly from graft donor cells, taken 360 days after TCRalphabeta/CD19-depleted stem cell transplant. The receptors shown here come from a male patient aged 2-15 years who had a stem cell transplant for acute lymphoblastic leukemia, so the T cells may come from the graft donor.

The chain couples TRBV20-1 to TRBJ2-5; 15 bases agree with TRBD2. V was pared by 3 bases and J by 5 bases, with 7 bases of the junction left unmatched. The CDR3 has 16 amino acids. The V gene's germline CDR1 is DFQATT and CDR2 SNEGSKA (reference sequence). The CDR3: CSASAGLAGGRETQYF. CDR3 nucleotide sequence: TGCAGTGCTAGTGCCGGACTAGCGGGAGGGAGGGAGACCCAGTACTTC.

This rearrangement joins TRBV12-3 or TRBV12-4 to TRBJ2-4; D is possibly TRBD2 (5 bases). V gave up 5 bases and J gave up 3 bases, with 14 bases separating them. The CDR3 has 15 residues. Here the CDR3 DNA reads TGTGCCAGCAGTCTCCAGGTCGGGAACAAAAACATTCAGTACTTC. This gives the protein CASSLQVGNKNIQYF.

This sequence joins TRBV7-3 and TRBJ2-1, with TRBD2 matching over 7 bases. CDR3 length: 18 amino acids. Trimming at V came to 1 base and at J to 8 bases, leaving 17 bases not matched to a gene. Per the germline V gene, CDR1 is SGHTA and CDR2 is FQGTGA. The CDR3 DNA is TGTGCCAGCAGCTTAATCGGCGGGAGAATCTACGGTGGAGATGAGCAGTTCTTC. This encodes CASSLIGGRIYGGDEQFF.

This clonotype has just a few counts. The CDR3 region is CASSISWWNTGELFF. The CDR3 coding sequence is TGTGCCAGCAGTATTAGTTGGTGGAACACCGGGGAGCTGTTTTTT. The gene calls are TRBV28 and TRBJ2-2; no reliable D call. Trimming removed 5 bases from V and 1 base from J, with 11 bases in between. Germline CDR1 is MDHEN and CDR2 is SYDVKM. The CDR3 is 15 residues long.

This clonotype was observed a handful of times. This chain links TRBV3-1 with TRBJ2-5, with 10 positions matching TRBD2. The CDR3 sequence is 13 residues long. Germline values: CDR1 LGHDT, CDR2 YNNKEL (reference sequence). V gave up 10 bases and J gave up 4 bases; unmatched junction bases: 6. CDR3 sequence: CATLLAGTETQYF. CDR3 nucleotides: TGTGCCACCCTACTAGCGGGAACAGAGACCCAGTACTTC.

This clonotype was recorded a few times. This chain connects TRBV10-3 to TRBJ2-7, with 7 nucleotides matching TRBD1. The V and J ends lost 3 bases and 5 bases, in that order; junction bases with no gene match: 10. CDR3 length: 15 amino acids. Germline CDR1 is ENHRY and CDR2 is SYGVKD. CDR3 sequence reads: CAISDKGALSNEQYF. The CDR3 DNA follows: TGTGCCATCAGTGACAAGGGGGCTCTGTCTAACGAGCAGTACTTC.

This clonotype appeared many times. V and J are TRBV20-1 and TRBJ2-1; D ambiguous. Germline V gene lookup returns CDR1 DFQATT and CDR2 SNEGSKA (reference sequence). The CDR3 has 14 amino acids. V was shortened by 7 bases and J by 5 bases, with 18 bases between the two germline ends. Written as DNA, the CDR3 is TGCAGTGATCCGAACCGCCTGTACCACAATGAGCAGTTCTTC. Its translation is CSDPNRLYHNEQFF.

This clonotype was picked up a small number of times. This chain joins TRBV12-3 or TRBV12-4 and TRBJ2-1; the D is unclear. V dropped 5 bases and J dropped 5 bases, with 10 bases sitting between them. This CDR3 has 13 residues. CDR3 in amino acids: CASSLYRNNEQFF. The CDR3 nucleotides read TGTGCCAGCAGTCTCTACAGAAACAATGAGCAGTTCTTC.

This clonotype came up many times. The J gene is TRBJ2-3, the V gene TRBV12-3 or TRBV12-4; possibly TRBD2 for D (6 bases). The ends were cut back, 4 bases at V and 0 bases at J, with 8 bases in the middle. This CDR3 is built from 14 residues. This CDR3 reads CASSYAGSTDTQYF. The CDR3 nucleotides are TGTGCCAGCAGTTACGCGGGAAGCACAGATACGCAGTATTTT.

The V and J genes are TRBV20-1 and TRBJ2-2; D is perhaps TRBD1 or TRBD2 (5 bases each). The CDR3 extends over 15 amino acids. Germline V lookup: CDR1 DFQATT, CDR2 SNEGSKA (reference sequence). With 1 base removed from V and 0 bases from J, the gap between germline ends came to 9 bases. CDR3 DNA: TGCAGTGCTAGAGGAGGGACCGCGAACACCGGGGAGCTGTTTTTT. Encoded protein: CSARGGTANTGELFF.

The chain uses TRBV4-3 and TRBJ2-5, with 8 bases aligning to TRBD2. The CDR3 is 16 residues long. V trimming: 0 bases; J trimming: 1 base; junction bases outside the gene matches: 4. The germline V gene has CDR1 LGHNA and CDR2 YSLEER. DNA for the CDR3: TGCGCCAGCAGCCAAGATCGGGGGGGGCTCCAAGAGACCCAGTACTTC. Its protein is CASSQDRGGLQETQYF.

The rearrangement uses TRBV11-2 and TRBJ2-3; TRBD1 matches 9 bases. The CDR3 loop spans 14 amino acids. The V gene end was trimmed by 1 base and the J gene end by 6 bases; junction bases not matched to a gene: 2. Germline V lookup: CDR1 SGHAT, CDR2 FQNNGV. This CDR3 reads CASSLVQGADTQYF. CDR3 bases: TGTGCCAGCAGCTTAGTACAGGGGGCTGATACGCAGTATTTT. Based on the CDR3 plus reference TRBV11-2 and TRBJ2-3, the full variable domain is EAGVAQSPRYKIIEKRQSVAFWCNPISGHATLYWYQQILGQGPKLLIQFQNNGVVDDSQLPKDRFSAERLKGVDSTLKIQPAKLEDSAVYLCASSLVQGADTQYFGPGTRLTVL.

The chain joins TRBV29-1 to TRBJ1-1; D is ambiguous. The CDR3 consists of 12 residues. Germline V gene lookup returns CDR1 SQVTM and CDR2 ANQGSEA. Deletions cut 2 bases from V and 2 bases from J, with 6 bases between. The DNA for the CDR3 is TGCAGCGTTGAAAATCATAACACTGAAGCTTTCTTT. It translates to CSVENHNTEAFF.